Included here is one T cell receptor (beta chain) sequence, with context. Sequencing used immunoSEQ multiplex PCR; TCRdb keeps in-frame clones, though not all of them. The sample shows about 220,000 clones, over 90% of them seen only once. This CDR3 region has 15 residues. J gave up 4 bases and V 2 bases, and 2 bases lay outside the gene matches. Per the germline V gene, CDR1 is SGHTS and CDR2 is YDEGEE. The data derive from a study of control samples from healthy donors and cancer patients. V usage is TRBV5-8 and J usage is TRBJ2-3, with TRBD1 matching 12 bases. Input material: blood. The clonotype originates from a man over 45 in good health. CDR3 bases: TGTGCCAGCAGCTTAGGGACAGGGGGCCCAGATACGCAGTATTTT. Translating it yields CASSLGTGGPDTQYF.